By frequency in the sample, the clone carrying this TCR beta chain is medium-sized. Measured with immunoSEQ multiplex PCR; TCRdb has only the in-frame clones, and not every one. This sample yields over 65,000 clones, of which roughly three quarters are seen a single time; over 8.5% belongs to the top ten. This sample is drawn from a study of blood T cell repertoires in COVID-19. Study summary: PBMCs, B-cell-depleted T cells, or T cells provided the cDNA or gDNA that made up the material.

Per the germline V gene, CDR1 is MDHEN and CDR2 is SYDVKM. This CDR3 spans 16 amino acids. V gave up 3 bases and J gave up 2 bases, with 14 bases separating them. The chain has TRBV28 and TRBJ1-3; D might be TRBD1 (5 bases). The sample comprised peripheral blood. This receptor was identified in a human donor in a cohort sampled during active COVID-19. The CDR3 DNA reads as TGTGCCAGCAGTTTTCACGACAGAACCACTGGAAACACCATATATTTT. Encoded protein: CASSFHDRTTGNTIYF.